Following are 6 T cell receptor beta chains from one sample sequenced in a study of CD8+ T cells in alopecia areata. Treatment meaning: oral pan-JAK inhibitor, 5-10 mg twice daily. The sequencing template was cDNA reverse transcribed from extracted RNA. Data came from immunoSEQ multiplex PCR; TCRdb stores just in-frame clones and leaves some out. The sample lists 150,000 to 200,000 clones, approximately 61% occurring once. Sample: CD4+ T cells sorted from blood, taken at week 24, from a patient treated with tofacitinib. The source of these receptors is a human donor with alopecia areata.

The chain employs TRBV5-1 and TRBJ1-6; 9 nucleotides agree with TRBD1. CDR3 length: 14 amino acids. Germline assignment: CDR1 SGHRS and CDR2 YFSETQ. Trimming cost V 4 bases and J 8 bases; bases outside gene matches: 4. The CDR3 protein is CASSTGQGDSPLHF. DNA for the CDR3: TGCGCCAGCAGCACGGGACAGGGAGATTCACCCCTCCACTTT.

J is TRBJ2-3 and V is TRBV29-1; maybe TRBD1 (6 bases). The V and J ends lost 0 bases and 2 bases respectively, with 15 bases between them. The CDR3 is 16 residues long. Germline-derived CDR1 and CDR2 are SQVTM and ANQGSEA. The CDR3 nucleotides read TGCAGCGTTGAAGACTTCCAGGACAGAAACACAGATACGCAGTATTTT. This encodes CSVEDFQDRNTDTQYF.

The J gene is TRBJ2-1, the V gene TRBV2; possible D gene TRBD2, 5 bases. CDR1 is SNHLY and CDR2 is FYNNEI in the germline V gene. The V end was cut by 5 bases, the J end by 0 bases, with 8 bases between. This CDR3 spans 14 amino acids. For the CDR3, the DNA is TGTGCCAGCAGTACCAGCGGCTCCTACAATGAGCAGTTCTTC. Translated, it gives CASSTSGSYNEQFF.

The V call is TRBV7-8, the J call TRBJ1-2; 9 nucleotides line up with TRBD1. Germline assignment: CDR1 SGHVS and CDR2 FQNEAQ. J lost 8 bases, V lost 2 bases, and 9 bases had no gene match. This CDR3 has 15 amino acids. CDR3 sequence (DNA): TGTGCCAGCAGCTTAAGGGACAGGGAGGTGGGAGGCTACACCTTC. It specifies CASSLRDREVGGYTF.

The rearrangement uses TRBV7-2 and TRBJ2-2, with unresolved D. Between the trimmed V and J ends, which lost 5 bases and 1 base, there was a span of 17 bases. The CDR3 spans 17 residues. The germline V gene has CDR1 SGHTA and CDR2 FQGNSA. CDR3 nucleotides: TGTGCCAGCAGCATCCGAACAGTGGGGATGAACACCGGGGAGCTGTTTTTT. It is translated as CASSIRTVGMNTGELFF.

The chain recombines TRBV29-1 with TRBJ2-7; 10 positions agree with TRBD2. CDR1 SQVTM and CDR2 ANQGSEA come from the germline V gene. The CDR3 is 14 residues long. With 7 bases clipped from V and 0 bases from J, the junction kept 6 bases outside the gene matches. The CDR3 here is CSAELAGVSYEQYF. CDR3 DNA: TGCAGCGCCGAGCTAGCGGGGGTCTCCTACGAGCAGTACTTC.